This entry features one T cell receptor beta chain sequence. Antigen: not known. One end of the junction does not line up with germline, which may come from a read error. There are 12 residues in the CDR3. Germline loops: CDR1 MNHNY, CDR2 SVGAGI (reference sequence). The data were obtained in a study of OX40 agonist ivuxolimab in advanced cancers. The wider study: At around 81% male, the cohort had a mean age of approximately 64 years, ranging from roughly 20 to 90. Findings and caveats of the study: Relative to CD4+ cells, CD8+ T cells on average had more expanded clones. Nonresponders, in some cases, also had low normalized T-cell clonal expansion.

Method: immunoSEQ multiplex PCR; TCRdb's copy keeps in-frame clones and lacks some. The sample has 25,000 to 40,000 clones, 85% to 95% seen once. Exclusion applied to patients with autoimmune disease history or systemic immunosuppression. This material consisted of CD4+ or CD8+ T cells sorted from blood, taken in a trial of the OX40 agonist ivuxolimab. The rearrangement uses TRBV6-6 and TRBJ1-6, with a weak D call TRBD1 (6 bases). This TCR derives from an adult with an advanced solid tumor such as melanoma, head and neck, liver or kidney cancer. This chain's CDR3 is CASRGTGTPDGF. Written as DNA, the CDR3 is TGTGCCAGCAGGGGGACCGGGACACCCGACGGATTT.